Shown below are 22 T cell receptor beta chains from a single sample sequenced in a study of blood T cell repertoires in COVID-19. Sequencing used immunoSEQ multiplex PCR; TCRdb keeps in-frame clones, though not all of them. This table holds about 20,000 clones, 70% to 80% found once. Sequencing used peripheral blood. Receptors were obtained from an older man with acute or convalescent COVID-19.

This CDR3 reads CASSQRSGTLETQYF. CDR3 nucleotides: TGCGCCAGCAGCCAACGTAGCGGGACTTTAGAGACCCAGTACTTC. The V call is TRBV4-1, the J call TRBJ2-5, with 8 bases identical to TRBD2. V lost 2 bases and J lost 4; bases outside the gene matches: 6. The CDR3 runs 15 residues. Germline-derived CDR1 and CDR2 are MGHRA and YSYEKL.

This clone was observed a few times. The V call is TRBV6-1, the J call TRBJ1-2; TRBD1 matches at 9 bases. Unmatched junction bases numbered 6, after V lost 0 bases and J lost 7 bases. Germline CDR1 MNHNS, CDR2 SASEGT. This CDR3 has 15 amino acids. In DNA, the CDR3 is TGTGCCAGCAGTGAAGCTGACAGGGGGTCGGCTGGCTACACCTTC. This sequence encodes CASSEADRGSAGYTF.

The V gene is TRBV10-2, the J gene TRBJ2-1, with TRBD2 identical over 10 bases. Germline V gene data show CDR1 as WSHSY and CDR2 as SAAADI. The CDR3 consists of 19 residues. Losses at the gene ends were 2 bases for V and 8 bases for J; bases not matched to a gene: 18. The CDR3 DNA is TGCGCCAGCAGTGAGGGTGGAGTAAGTGCTAGCGGGAGATCGTATGAGCAGTTCTTC. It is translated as CASSEGGVSASGRSYEQFF.

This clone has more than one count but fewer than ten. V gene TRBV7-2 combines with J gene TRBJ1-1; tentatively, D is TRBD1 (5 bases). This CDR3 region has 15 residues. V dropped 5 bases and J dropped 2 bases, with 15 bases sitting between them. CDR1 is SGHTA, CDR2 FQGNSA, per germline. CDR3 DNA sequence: TGTGCCAGCAGCAACCCCCGGGGGATAAACACTGAAGCTTTCTTT. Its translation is CASSNPRGINTEAFF.

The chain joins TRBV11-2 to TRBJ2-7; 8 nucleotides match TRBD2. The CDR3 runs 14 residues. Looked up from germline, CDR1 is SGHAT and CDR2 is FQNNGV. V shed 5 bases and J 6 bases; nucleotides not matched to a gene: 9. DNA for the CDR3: TGTGCCAGCAGCAAAACTAGCGGCCCTTTCGAGCAGTACGTC. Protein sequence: CASSKTSGPFEQYV.

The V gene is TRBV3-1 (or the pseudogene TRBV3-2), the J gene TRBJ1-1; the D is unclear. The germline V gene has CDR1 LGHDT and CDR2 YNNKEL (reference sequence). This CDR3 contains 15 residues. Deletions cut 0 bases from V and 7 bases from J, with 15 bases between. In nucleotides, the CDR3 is TGTGCCAGCAGCCAAGATGGTTGGGCAGGTATTGAAGCTTTCTTT. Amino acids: CASSQDGWAGIEAFF.

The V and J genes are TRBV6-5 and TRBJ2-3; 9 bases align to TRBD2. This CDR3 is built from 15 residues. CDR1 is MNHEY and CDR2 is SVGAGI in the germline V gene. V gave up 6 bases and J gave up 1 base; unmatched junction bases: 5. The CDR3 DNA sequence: TGTGCCAGCAGACTCAAGCGGGAGGGCACAGATACGCAGTATTTT. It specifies CASRLKREGTDTQYF.

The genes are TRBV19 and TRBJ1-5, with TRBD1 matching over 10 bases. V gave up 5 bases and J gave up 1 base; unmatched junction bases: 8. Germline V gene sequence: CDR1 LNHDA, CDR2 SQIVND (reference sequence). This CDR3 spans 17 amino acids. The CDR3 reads CASSSGTGERSNQPQHF. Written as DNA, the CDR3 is TGTGCCAGTAGTTCCGGGACAGGGGAGAGAAGCAATCAGCCCCAGCATTTT.

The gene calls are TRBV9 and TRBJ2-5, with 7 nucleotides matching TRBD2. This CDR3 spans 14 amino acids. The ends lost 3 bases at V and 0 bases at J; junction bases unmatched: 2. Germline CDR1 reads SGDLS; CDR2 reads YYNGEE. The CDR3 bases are TGTGCCAGCAGCGCCGGGACTAACCAAGAGACCCAGTACTTC. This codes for CASSAGTNQETQYF.

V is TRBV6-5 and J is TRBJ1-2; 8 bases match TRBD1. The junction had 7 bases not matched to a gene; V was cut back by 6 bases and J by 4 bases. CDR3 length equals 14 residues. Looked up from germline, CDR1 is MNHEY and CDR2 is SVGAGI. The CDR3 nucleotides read TGTGCCAGCAGGGGACAGGTCTTGATCTATGGCTACACCTTC. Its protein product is CASRGQVLIYGYTF.

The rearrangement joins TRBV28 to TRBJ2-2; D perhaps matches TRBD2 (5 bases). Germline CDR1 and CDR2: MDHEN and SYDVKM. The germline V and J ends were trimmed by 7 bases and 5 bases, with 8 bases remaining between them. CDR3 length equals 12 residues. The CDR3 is CASTGSTGELFF. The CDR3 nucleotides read TGTGCCAGCACGGGAAGTACCGGGGAGCTGTTTTTT.

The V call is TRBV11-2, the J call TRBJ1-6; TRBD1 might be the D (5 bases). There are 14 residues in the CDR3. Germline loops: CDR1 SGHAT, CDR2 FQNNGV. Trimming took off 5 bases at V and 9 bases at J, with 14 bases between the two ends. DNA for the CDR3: TGTGCCAGCAGCGCTGCAGGGAAAGGTTCACCCCTCCACTTT. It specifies CASSAAGKGSPLHF.

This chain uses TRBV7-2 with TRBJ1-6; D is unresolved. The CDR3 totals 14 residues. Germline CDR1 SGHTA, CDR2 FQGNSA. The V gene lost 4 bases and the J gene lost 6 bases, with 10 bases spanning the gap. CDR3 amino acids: CASSSEIFNSPLHF. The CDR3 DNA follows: TGTGCCAGCAGCTCCGAGATATTTAATTCACCCCTCCACTTT. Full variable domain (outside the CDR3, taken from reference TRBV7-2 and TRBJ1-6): GAGVSQSPSNKVTEKGKDVELRCDPISGHTALYWYRQSLGQGLEFLIYFQGNSAPDKSGLPSDRFSAERTGGSVSTLTIQRTQQEDSAVYLCASSSEIFNSPLHFGNGTRLTVT.

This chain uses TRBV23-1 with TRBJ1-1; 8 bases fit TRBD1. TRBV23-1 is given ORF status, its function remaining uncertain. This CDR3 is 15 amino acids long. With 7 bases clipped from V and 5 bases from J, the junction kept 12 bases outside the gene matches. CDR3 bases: TGCGCCAGCACCCGACAGGGGCCGGATGGGACTGAAGCTTTCTTT. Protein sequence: CASTRQGPDGTEAFF.

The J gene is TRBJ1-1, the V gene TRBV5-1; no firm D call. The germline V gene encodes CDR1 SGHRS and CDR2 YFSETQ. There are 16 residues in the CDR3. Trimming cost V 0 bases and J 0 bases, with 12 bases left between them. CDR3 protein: CASSLGTRAMNTEAFF. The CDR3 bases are TGCGCCAGCAGCTTGGGGACTCGGGCAATGAACACTGAAGCTTTCTTT.

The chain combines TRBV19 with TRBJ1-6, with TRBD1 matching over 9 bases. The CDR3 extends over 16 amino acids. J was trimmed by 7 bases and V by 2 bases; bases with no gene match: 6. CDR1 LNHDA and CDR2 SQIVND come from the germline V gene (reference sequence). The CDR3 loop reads CASSIMGQGRNSPLHF. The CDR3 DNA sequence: TGTGCCAGTAGTATAATGGGACAGGGAAGGAATTCACCCCTCCACTTT.

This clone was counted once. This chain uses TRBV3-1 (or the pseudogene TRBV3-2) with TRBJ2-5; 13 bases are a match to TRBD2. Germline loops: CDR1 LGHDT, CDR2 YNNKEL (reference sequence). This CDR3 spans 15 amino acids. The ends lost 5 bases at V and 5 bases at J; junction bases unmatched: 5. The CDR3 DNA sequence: TGTGCCAGCAGCTTTCTGACTAGCGGGAGGGAGACCCAGTACTTC. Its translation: CASSFLTSGRETQYF.

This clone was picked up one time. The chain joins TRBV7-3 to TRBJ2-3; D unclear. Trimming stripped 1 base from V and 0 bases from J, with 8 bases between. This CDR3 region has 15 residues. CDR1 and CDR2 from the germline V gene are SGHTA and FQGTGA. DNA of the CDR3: TGTGCCAGCAGCTTAAATAGCCTGAGCACAGATACGCAGTATTTT. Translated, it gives CASSLNSLSTDTQYF.

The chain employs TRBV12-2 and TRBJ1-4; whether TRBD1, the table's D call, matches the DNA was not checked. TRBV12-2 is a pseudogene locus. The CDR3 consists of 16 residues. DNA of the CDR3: TGTGCAAGTCGCGTACCGACGACAGGGTTCAATGAAAAACTGTTTTTT. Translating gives CASRVPTTGFNEKLFF.

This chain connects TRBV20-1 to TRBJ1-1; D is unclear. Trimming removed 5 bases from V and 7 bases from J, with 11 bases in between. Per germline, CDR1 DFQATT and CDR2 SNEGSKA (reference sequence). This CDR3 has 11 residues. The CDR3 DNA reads TGCAGTGCTGCTCGTAGAGATGAAGCTTTCTTT. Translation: CSAARRDEAFF.

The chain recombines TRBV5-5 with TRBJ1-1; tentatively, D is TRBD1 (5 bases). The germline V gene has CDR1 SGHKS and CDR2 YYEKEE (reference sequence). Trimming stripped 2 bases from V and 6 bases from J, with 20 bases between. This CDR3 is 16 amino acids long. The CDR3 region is CASSLLFSTVKPEAFF. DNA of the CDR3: TGTGCCAGCAGCTTACTTTTTTCGACAGTTAAGCCTGAAGCTTTCTTT. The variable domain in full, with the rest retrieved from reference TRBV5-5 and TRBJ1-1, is DAGVTQSPTHLIKTRGQQVTLRCSPISGHKSVSWYQQVLGQGPQFIFQYYEKEERGRGNFPDRFSARQFPNYSSELNVNALLLGDSALYLCASSLLFSTVKPEAFFGQGTRLTVV.

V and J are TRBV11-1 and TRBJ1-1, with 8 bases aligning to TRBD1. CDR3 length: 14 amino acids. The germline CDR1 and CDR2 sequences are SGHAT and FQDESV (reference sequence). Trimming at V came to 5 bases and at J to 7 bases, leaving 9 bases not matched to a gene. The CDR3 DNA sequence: TGTGCCAGCAGCCCCGAGGGGACAGGCTATGAAGCTTTCTTT. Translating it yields CASSPEGTGYEAFF.